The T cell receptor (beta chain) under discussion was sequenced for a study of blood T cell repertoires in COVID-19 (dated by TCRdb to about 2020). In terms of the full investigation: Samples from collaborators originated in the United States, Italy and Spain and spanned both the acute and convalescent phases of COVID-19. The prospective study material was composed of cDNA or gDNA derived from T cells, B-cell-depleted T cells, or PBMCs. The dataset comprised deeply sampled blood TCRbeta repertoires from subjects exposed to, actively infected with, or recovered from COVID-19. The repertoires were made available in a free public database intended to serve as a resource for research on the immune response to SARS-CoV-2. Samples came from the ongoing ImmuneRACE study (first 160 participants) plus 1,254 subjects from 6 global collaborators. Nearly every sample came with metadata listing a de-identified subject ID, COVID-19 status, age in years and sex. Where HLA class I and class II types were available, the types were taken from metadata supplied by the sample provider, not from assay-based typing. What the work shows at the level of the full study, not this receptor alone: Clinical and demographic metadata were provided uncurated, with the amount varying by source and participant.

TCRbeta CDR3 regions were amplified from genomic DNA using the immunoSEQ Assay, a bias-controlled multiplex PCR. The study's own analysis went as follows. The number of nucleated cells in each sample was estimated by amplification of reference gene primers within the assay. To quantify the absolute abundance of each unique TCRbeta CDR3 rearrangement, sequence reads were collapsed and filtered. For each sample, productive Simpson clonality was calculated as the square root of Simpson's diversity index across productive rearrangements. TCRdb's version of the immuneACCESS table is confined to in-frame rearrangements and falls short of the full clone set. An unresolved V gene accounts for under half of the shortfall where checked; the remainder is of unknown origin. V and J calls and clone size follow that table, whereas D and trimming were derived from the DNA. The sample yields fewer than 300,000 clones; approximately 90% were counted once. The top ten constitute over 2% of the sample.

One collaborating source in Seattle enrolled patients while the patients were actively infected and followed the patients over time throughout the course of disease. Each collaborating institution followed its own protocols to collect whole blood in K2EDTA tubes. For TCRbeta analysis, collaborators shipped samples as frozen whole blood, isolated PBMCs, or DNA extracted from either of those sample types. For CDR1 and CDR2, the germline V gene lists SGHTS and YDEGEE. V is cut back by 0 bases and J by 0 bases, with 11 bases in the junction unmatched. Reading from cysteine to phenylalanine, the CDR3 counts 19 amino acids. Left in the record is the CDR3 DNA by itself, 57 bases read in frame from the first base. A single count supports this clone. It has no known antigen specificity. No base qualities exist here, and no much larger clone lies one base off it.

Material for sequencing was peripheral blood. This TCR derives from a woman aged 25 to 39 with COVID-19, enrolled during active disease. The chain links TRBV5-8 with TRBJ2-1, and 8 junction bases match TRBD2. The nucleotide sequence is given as TGTGCCAGCAGCTTGGTGCGATCGGGAGGGCCTTTCTCCTACAATGAGCAGTTCTTC. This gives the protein CASSLVRSGGPFSYNEQFF.